This T cell receptor beta chain appears in the sequencing data of a study of CD8 T cells in ankylosing spondylitis. Turning to this clonotype: Its antigen remains unknown.

Unmatched junction bases numbered 15, after V lost 1 base and J lost 0 bases. CDR1 MDHEN and CDR2 SYDVKM come from the germline V gene. The CDR3 loop spans 19 amino acids. TCRdb reanalysed the 5' RACE reads using MiXCR and keeps one entry per CDR3 protein. Of about 840,000 distinct CDR3 sequences listed, approximately 12% are singletons. Study-level results: Disease-linked clones displayed a CD8+ phenotype and appeared relatively rarely in peripheral blood. Significant enrichment of disease-linked clones was reported in matched ankylosing spondylitis synovial fluid. A TCR beta motif of eight or nine highly homologous variants seemed to mark ankylosing spondylitis blood.

This TCR derives from a male donor with ankylosing spondylitis. This chain joins TRBV28 and TRBJ2-7; 7 bases are shared with TRBD2. Sequenced sample: blood, either unsorted or a sorted T cell fraction (not recorded which). The CDR3 protein is CASSLFLGGASRSSYEQYF. The CDR3 DNA reads TGTGCCAGCAGTTTATTTCTGGGAGGGGCTTCTAGGAGCTCCTACGAGCAGTACTTC.